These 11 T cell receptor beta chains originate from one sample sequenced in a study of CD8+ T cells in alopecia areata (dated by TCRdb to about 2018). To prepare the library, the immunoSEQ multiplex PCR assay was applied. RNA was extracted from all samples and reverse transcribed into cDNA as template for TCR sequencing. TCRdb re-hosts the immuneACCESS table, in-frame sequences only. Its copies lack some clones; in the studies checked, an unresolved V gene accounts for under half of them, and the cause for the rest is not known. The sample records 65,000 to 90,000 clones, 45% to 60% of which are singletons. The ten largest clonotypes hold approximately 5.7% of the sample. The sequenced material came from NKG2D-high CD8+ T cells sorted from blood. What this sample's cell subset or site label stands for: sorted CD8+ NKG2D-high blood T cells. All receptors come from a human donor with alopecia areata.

Here the CDR3 reads CASSFGKLEQYF. CDR3 sequence (DNA): TGTGCCAGCAGCTTCGGAAAGCTCGAGCAGTACTTC. The rearrangement joins TRBV5-6 to TRBJ2-7; D gene uncertain. Germline V CDR1 and CDR2: SGHDT, YYEEEE. The CDR3 length is 12 residues. The V end lost 2 bases, the J end lost 6 bases, and 9 bases lay between the germline ends.

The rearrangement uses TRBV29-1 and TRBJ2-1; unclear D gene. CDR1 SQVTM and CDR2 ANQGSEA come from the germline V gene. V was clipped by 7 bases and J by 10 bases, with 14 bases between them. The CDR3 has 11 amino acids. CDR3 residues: CSAVRSHEQFF. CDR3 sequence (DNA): TGCAGCGCTGTAAGGAGCCACGAGCAGTTCTTC.

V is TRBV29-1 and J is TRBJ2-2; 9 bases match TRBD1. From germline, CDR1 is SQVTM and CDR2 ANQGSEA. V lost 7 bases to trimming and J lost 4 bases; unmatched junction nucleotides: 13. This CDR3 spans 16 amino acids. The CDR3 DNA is TGCAGCGCTTTAGGAAGTGGACAGGGGAGCACCGGGGAGCTGTTTTTT. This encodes CSALGSGQGSTGELFF.

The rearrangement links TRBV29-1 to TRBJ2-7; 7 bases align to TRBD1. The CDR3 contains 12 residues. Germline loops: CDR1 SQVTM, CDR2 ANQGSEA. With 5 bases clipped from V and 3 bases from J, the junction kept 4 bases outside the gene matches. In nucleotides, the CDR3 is TGCAGCGTTCGGGACAGAAGCTACGAGCAGTACTTC. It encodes CSVRDRSYEQYF.

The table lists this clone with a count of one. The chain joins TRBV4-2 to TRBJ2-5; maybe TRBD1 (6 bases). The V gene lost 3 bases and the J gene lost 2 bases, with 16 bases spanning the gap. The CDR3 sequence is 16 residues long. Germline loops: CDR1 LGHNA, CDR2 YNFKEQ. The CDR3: CASSHSYAGQQETQYF. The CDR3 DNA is TGTGCCAGCAGCCACTCCTACGCCGGACAGCAAGAGACCCAGTACTTC.

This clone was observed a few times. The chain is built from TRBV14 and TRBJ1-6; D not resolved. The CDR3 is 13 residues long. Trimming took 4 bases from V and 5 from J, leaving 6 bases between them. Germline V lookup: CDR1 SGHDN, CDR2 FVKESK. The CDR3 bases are TGTGCCAGCAGCCTAGGCCATAATTCACCCCTCCACTTT. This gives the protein CASSLGHNSPLHF. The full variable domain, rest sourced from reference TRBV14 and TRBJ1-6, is EAGVTQFPSHSVIEKGQTVTLRCDPISGHDNLYWYRRVMGKEIKFLLHFVKESKQDESGMPNNRFLAERTGGTYSTLKVQPAELEDSGVYFCASSLGHNSPLHFGNGTRLTVT.

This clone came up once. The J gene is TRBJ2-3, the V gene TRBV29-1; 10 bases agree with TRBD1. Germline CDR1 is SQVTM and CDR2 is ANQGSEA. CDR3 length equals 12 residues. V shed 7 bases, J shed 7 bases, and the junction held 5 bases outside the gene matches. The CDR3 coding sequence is TGCAGCGCTGGGACAGGGGATTATACGCAGTATTTT. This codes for CSAGTGDYTQYF.

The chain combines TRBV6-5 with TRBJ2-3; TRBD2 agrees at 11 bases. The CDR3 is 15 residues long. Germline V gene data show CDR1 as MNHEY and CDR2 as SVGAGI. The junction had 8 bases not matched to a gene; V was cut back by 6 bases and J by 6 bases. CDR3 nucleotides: TGTGCCAGCAGATATAGCGGGGGGGCCTCGGATACGCAGTATTTT. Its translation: CASRYSGGASDTQYF.

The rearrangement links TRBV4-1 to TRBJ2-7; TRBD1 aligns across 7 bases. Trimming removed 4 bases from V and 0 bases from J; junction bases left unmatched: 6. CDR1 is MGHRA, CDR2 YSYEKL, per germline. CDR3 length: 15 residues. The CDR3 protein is CASSLDRVISYEQYF. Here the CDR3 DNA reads TGCGCCAGCAGCCTAGACAGGGTGATCTCCTACGAGCAGTACTTC.

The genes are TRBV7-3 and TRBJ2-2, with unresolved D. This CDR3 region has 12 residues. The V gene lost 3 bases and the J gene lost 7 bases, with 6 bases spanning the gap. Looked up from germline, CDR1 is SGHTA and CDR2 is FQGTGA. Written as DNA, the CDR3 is TGTGCCAGCAGCTTCACCGGCGGGGAGCTGTTTTTT. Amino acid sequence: CASSFTGGELFF.

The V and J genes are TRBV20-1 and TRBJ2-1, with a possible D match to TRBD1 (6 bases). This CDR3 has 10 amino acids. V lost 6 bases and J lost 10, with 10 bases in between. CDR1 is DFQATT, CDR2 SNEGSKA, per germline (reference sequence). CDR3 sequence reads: CSAGAGEQFF. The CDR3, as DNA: TGCAGTGCGGGGGCTGGGGAGCAGTTCTTC.